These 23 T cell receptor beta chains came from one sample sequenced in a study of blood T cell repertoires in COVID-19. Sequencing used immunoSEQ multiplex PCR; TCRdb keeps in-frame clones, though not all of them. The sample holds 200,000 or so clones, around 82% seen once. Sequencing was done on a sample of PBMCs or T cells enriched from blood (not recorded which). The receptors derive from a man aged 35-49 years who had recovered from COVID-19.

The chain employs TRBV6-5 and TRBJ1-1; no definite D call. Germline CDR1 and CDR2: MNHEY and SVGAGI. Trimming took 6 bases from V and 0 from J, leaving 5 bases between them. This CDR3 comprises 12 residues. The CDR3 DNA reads TGTGCCAGCAGCAGGCTGAACACTGAAGCTTTCTTT. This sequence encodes CASSRLNTEAFF.

The CDR3 spells CSVTTGGSGNTIYF. The CDR3 nucleotides read TGCAGCGTTACGACAGGGGGTTCTGGAAACACCATATATTTT. The gene calls are TRBV29-1 and TRBJ1-3; 9 bases match TRBD1. The trim removed 5 bases at V and 1 base at J, leaving 3 bases unmatched. This CDR3 has 14 amino acids. CDR1 and CDR2 from the germline V gene are SQVTM and ANQGSEA. Full variable domain (rest looked up from reference TRBV29-1 and TRBJ1-3): SAVISQKPSRDICQRGTSLTIQCQVDSQVTMMFWYRQQPGQSLTLIATANQGSEATYESGFVIDKFPISRPNLTFSTLTVSNMSPEDSSIYLCSVTTGGSGNTIYFGEGSWLTVV.

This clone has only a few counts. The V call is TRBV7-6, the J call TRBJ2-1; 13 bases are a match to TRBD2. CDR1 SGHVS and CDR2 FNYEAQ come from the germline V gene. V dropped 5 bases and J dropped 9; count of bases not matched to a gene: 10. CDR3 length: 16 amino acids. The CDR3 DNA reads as TGTGCCAGCAGCCCCAGGACTAGCGGGGGCCGGGGTGAGCAGTTCTTC. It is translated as CASSPRTSGGRGEQFF.

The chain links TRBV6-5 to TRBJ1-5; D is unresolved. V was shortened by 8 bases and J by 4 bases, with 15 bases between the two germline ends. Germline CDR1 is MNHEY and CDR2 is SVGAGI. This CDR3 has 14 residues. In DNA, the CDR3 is TGTGCCAGCGGCATGGCCGGGGATAATCAGCCCCAGCATTTT. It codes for CASGMAGDNQPQHF.

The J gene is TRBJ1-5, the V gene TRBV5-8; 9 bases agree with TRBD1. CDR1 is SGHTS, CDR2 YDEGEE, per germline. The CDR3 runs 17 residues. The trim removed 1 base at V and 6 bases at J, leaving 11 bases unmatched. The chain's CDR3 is CASSLFPGQGAGQPQHF. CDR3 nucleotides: TGTGCCAGCAGCTTGTTTCCGGGACAGGGTGCCGGTCAGCCCCAGCATTTT.

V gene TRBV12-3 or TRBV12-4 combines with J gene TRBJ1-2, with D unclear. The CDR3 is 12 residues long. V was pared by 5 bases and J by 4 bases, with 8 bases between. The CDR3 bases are TGTGCCAGCAGTCCACTTGGCTATGGCTACACCTTC. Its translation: CASSPLGYGYTF.

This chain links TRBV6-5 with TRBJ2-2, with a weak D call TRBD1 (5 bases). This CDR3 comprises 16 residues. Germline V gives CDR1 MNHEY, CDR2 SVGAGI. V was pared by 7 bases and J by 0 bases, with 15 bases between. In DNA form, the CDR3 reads TGTGCCAGCACGTACTCGACAGTGCCGAACACCGGGGAGCTGTTTTTT. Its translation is CASTYSTVPNTGELFF.

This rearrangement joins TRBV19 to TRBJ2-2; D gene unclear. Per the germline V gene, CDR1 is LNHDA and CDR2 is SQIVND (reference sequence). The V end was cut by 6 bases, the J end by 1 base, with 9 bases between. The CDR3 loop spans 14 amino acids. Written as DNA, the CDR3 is TGTGCCAGTAGGCTAGAAAGGAACACCGGGGAGCTGTTTTTT. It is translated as CASRLERNTGELFF.

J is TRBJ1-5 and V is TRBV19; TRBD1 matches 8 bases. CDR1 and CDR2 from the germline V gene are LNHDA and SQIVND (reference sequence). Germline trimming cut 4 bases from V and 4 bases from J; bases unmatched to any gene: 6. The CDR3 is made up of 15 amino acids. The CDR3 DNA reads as TGTGCCAGTAGTACGGGACAGGTTAGTAATCAGCCCCAGCATTTT. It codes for CASSTGQVSNQPQHF.

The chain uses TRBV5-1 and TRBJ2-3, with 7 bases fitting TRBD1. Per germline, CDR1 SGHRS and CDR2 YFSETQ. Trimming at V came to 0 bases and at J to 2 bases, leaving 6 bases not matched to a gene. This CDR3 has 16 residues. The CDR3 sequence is CASSLEGQMNTDTQYF. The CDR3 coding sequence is TGCGCCAGCAGCTTGGAGGGACAGATGAACACAGATACGCAGTATTTT. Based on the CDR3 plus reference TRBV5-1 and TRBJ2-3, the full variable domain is KAGVTQTPRYLIKTRGQQVTLSCSPISGHRSVSWYQQTPGQGLQFLFEYFSETQRNKGNFPGRFSGRQFSNSRSEMNVSTLELGDSALYLCASSLEGQMNTDTQYFGPGTRLTVL.

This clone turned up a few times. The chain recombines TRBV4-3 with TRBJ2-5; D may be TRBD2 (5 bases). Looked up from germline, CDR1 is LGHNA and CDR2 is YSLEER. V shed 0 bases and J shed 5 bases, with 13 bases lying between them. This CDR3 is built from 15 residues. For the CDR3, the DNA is TGCGCCAGCAGCCAAGATGGGCAGAGGGAGGAGACCCAGTACTTC. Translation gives CASSQDGQREETQYF.

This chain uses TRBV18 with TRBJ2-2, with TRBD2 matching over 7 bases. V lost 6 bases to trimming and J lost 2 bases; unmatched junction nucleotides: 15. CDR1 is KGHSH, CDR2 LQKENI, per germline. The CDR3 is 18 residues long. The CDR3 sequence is CASSLLGGGALNTGELFF. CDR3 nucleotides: TGTGCCAGCTCCCTGCTCGGCGGGGGAGCCTTAAACACCGGGGAGCTGTTTTTT.

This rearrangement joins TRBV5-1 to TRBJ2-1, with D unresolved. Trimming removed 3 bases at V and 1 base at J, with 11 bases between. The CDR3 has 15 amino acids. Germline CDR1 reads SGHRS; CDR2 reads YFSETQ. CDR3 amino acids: CASSSPYWSYNEQFF. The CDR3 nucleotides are TGCGCCAGCAGCTCCCCCTACTGGTCCTACAATGAGCAGTTCTTC.

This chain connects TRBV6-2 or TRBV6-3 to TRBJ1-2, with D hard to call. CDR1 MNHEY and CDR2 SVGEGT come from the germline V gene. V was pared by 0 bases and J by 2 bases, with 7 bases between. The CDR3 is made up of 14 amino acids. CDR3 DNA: TGTGCCAGCAGTTACTCTCTTGCGAACTATGGCTACACCTTC. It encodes CASSYSLANYGYTF.

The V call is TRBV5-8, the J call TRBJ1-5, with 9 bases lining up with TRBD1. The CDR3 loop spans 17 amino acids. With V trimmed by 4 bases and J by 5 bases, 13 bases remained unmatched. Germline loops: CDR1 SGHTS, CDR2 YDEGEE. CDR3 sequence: CASSPLKGQGGHQPQHF. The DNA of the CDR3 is TGTGCCAGCAGCCCCTTAAAGGGACAGGGTGGACATCAGCCCCAGCATTTT.

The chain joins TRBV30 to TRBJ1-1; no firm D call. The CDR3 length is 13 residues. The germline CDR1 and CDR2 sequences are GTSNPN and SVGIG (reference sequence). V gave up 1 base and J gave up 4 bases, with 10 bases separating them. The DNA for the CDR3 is TGTGCCTGGAGTGGTTACGAGAGCACTGAAGCTTTCTTT. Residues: CAWSGYESTEAFF. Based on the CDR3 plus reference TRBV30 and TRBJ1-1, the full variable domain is SQTIHQWPATLVQPVGSPLSLECTVEGTSNPNLYWYRQAAGRGLQLLFYSVGIGQISSEVPQNLSASRPQDRQFILSSKKLLLSDSGFYLCAWSGYESTEAFFGQGTRLTVV.

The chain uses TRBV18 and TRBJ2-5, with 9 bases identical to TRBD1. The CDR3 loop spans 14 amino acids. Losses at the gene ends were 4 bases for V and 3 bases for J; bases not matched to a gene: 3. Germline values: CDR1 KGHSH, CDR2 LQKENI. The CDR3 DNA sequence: TGTGCCAGCTCACTCACAGGGGGCGAAGAGACCCAGTACTTC. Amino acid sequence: CASSLTGGEETQYF.

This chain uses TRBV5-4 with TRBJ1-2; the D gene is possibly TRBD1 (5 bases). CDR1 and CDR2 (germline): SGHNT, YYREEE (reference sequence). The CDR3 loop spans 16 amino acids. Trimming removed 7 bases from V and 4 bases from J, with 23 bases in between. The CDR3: CASGGGLGLPIYGYTF. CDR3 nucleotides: TGTGCCAGCGGCGGGGGGTTGGGACTTCCCATCTATGGCTACACCTTC.

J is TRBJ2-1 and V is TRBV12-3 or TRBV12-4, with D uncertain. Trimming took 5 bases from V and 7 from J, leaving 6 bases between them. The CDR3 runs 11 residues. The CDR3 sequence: CASSIRNEQFF. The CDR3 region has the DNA TGTGCCAGCAGTATTCGGAATGAGCAGTTCTTC.

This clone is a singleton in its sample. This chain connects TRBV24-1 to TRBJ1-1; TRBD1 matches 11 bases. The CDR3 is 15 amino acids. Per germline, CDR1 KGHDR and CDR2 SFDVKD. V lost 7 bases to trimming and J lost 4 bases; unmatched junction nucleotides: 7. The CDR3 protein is CATRKGQGAATEAFF. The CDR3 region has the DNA TGTGCCACCAGAAAAGGACAGGGGGCAGCCACTGAAGCTTTCTTT.

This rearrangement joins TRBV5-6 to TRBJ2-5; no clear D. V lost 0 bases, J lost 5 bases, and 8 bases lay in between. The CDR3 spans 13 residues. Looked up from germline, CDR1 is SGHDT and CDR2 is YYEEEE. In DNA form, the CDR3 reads TGTGCCAGCAGCTTGGTTGGCCTGGAGACCCAGTACTTC. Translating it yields CASSLVGLETQYF.

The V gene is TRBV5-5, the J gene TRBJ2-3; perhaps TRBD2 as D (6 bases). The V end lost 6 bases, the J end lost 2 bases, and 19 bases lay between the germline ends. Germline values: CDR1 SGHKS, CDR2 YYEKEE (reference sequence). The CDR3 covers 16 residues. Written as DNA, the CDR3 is TGTGCCAGCACCCCGGGGACTTCCACTATCACAGATACGCAGTATTTT. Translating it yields CASTPGTSTITDTQYF.

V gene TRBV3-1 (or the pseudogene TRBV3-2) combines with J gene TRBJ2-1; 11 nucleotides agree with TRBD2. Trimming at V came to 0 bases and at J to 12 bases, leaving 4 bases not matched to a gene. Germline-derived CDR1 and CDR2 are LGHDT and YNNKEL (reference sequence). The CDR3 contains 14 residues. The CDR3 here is CASSQDLTSGGQFF. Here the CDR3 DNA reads TGTGCCAGCAGCCAAGATTTAACTAGCGGGGGGCAGTTCTTC.